These 16 T cell receptor beta chains were sequenced from one sample in a study of blood T cell repertoires in COVID-19. TCRdb's copy holds only in-frame clones and misses some; the assay was immunoSEQ multiplex PCR. The sample yields 55,000 to 75,000 clones, approximately 86% seen once. Sequenced input: peripheral blood. The source of these receptors is a man aged 50 or older with acute or convalescent COVID-19.

The gene calls are TRBV4-2 and TRBJ2-5; no definite D call. The length of the CDR3 is 17 residues. Trimming took off 1 base at V and 0 bases at J, with 15 bases between the two ends. Germline CDR1 is LGHNA and CDR2 is YNFKEQ. The CDR3 region has the DNA TGTGCCAGCAGCCAAGGCTTGCAGGATACCTACCAAGAGACCCAGTACTTC. Its protein is CASSQGLQDTYQETQYF.

V is TRBV6-5 and J is TRBJ2-1, with 8 bases fitting TRBD1. The CDR3 is made up of 13 amino acids. Germline V CDR1 and CDR2: MNHEY, SVGAGI. With 8 bases clipped from V and 3 bases from J, the junction kept 3 bases outside the gene matches. For the CDR3, the DNA is TGTGCCAGCGACAGGGGCATCTACAATGAGCAGTTCTTC. Residues: CASDRGIYNEQFF.

V is TRBV6-4 and J is TRBJ1-2; 7 bases map to TRBD1. CDR1 is MRHNA, CDR2 SNTAGT, per germline. Trimming took 0 bases from V and 7 from J; bases not matched to a gene: 8. The CDR3 extends over 15 amino acids. DNA of the CDR3: TGTGCCAGCAGTGACTCGCCGACAGGGACCCTTGGCTACACCTTC. This encodes CASSDSPTGTLGYTF.

The chain recombines TRBV28 with TRBJ2-3; 7 bases agree with TRBD1. J was trimmed by 1 base and V by 8 bases; bases with no gene match: 3. Germline CDR1 MDHEN, CDR2 SYDVKM. The CDR3 length is 13 residues. The CDR3 DNA sequence: TGTGCCAGCCGAGGACAGGGCACAGATACGCAGTATTTT. This sequence encodes CASRGQGTDTQYF.

The chain couples TRBV25-1 to TRBJ1-1; D may be TRBD1 (5 bases). This CDR3 comprises 13 residues. The germline CDR1 and CDR2 sequences are MGHDK and SYGVNS. V lost 10 bases to trimming and J lost 1 base, with 13 bases between them. CDR3 bases: TGTGCCACCAAGGGGATCGGGAACACTGAAGCTTTCTTT. The encoded protein is CATKGIGNTEAFF.

The chain has TRBV28 and TRBJ2-2; 8 nucleotides line up with TRBD1. The CDR3 is 14 amino acids. V lost 6 bases and J lost 4; bases outside the gene matches: 4. Germline values: CDR1 MDHEN, CDR2 SYDVKM. As DNA, the CDR3 is TGTGCCAGCAGAGGACAGGGCAGCACCGGGGAGCTGTTTTTT. Protein product: CASRGQGSTGELFF.

This chain's CDR3 is CASSPGQGYTEAFF. CDR3 coding DNA: TGTGCCAGCTCACCTGGACAGGGGTACACTGAAGCTTTCTTT. The chain uses TRBV18 and TRBJ1-1, with 9 bases aligning to TRBD1. The junction had 2 bases not matched to a gene; V was cut back by 3 bases and J by 3 bases. This CDR3 comprises 14 residues. The germline gives CDR1 KGHSH, CDR2 LQKENI.

V is TRBV21-1 and J is TRBJ1-2; no DNA check was done on the table's D call, TRBD1. TRBV21-1 is listed as a pseudogene. The CDR3 runs 16 residues. CDR3 in DNA: TGTGCCAGCACCTCCAAGGGTCCGGGACAGGGTTGTGGCTACACCTTC. This codes for CASTSKGPGQGCGYTF.

V usage is TRBV7-9 and J usage is TRBJ1-2, with 11 bases that match TRBD1. In germline, CDR1 is SEHNR, CDR2 FQNEAQ (reference sequence). Trimming at V came to 11 bases and at J to 2 bases, leaving 7 bases not matched to a gene. The CDR3 runs 14 residues. This CDR3 is CAAGTGGGNYGYTF. CDR3 bases: TGTGCCGCCGGGACAGGGGGAGGGAACTATGGCTACACCTTC.

V and J are TRBV6-5 and TRBJ1-5, with D unclear. Trimming pared 5 bases from V and 0 bases from J, leaving 11 bases between. This CDR3 spans 15 amino acids. The V gene's germline CDR1 is MNHEY and CDR2 SVGAGI. The CDR3 loop is CASSREKSSNQPQHF. The CDR3 DNA follows: TGTGCCAGCAGTCGAGAAAAGAGTAGCAATCAGCCCCAGCATTTT.

The chain uses TRBV5-1 and TRBJ2-2; 9 bases line up with TRBD2. The length of the CDR3 is 14 residues. Per the germline V gene, CDR1 is SGHRS and CDR2 is YFSETQ. Losses at the gene ends were 0 bases for V and 9 bases for J; bases not matched to a gene: 3. CDR3 DNA: TGCGCCAGCAGCTTGGTAGCGGGAGACCGGGAGCTGTTTTTT. This gives the protein CASSLVAGDRELFF.

The V call is TRBV13, the J call TRBJ1-5; 9 bases line up with TRBD1. The ends lost 4 bases at V and 0 bases at J; junction bases unmatched: 13. This CDR3 region has 19 residues. CDR1 is PRHDT and CDR2 is FYEKMQ in the germline V gene (reference sequence). The CDR3 sequence is CASSSRTGAVSNSNQPQHF. CDR3 sequence (DNA): TGTGCCAGCAGCTCAAGGACAGGGGCCGTCAGTAATAGCAATCAGCCCCAGCATTTT. Variable domain in full (rest from reference TRBV13 and TRBJ1-5): AAGVIQSPRHLIKEKRETATLKCYPIPRHDTVYWYQQGPGQDPQFLISFYEKMQSDKGSIPDRFSAQQFSDYHSELNMSSLELGDSALYFCASSSRTGAVSNSNQPQHFGDGTRLSIL.

The chain recombines TRBV5-1 with TRBJ2-1, with 8 bases aligning to TRBD2. The CDR3 extends over 16 amino acids. The junction had 10 bases not matched to a gene; V was cut back by 0 bases and J by 8 bases. Germline CDR1 is SGHRS and CDR2 is YFSETQ. DNA of the CDR3: TGCGCCAGCAGCTTGGGGTCCGGCGGGAGGATCGATGAGCAGTTCTTC. Protein sequence: CASSLGSGGRIDEQFF.

This chain links TRBV30 with TRBJ2-7; 10 bases line up with TRBD2. This CDR3 has 15 residues. Trimming cost V 1 base and J 6 bases; bases outside gene matches: 9. Germline V gives CDR1 GTSNPN, CDR2 SVGIG (reference sequence). The CDR3 DNA follows: TGTGCCTGGAGTGGGGGAGCGGGGGGGTACCGCGAGCAGTACTTC. Its translation: CAWSGGAGGYREQYF.

Written as DNA, the CDR3 is TGCAGCGCAGAGCCGGGACTGCGCACAGATACGCAGTATTTT. Translated: CSAEPGLRTDTQYF. The chain has TRBV29-1 and TRBJ2-3; TRBD2 might be the D (6 bases). The V gene lost 7 bases and the J gene lost 1 base, with 15 bases spanning the gap. Germline V gene sequence: CDR1 SQVTM, CDR2 ANQGSEA. The CDR3 is 14 residues long.

The chain uses TRBV4-1 and TRBJ2-1; 11 nucleotides line up with TRBD2. CDR1 and CDR2 (germline): MGHRA, YSYEKL. The trim removed 4 bases at V and 3 bases at J, leaving 5 bases unmatched. CDR3 size: 16 residues. The CDR3 here is CASSLVSGRDYNEQFF. CDR3 nucleotide sequence: TGCGCCAGCAGCCTCGTTAGCGGGAGGGACTACAATGAGCAGTTCTTC.